This T cell receptor beta chain was sequenced during a study of response to subunit inactivated influenza vaccine (dated by TCRdb to 2017 to 2018). Regarding the study in general: To follow how T cells responded to a trivalent subunit inactivated influenza vaccine, the researchers relied on deep quantitative profiling of the T cell receptor repertoire. Paper-wide results and their limitations: The authors suggested that each seasonal influenza vaccination may recruit only a limited number of new T cells.

Interpreted using the paper, the time point label stands for: approximately 40 days after influenza vaccine administration. CDR1 and CDR2, per the germline V gene (reference sequence), are DFQATT and SNEGSKA. V ends up 3 bases short and J 4 bases short, with an unmatched junction base count of 5. The CDR3 sequence holds 13 residues, the cysteine and phenylalanine included. CDR3 DNA is the only sequence kept; it has 39 bases, read in frame from the first base. As regards this clonotype: The target of this receptor is not known. No much larger clonotype is one base removed from it; base qualities were not supplied.

The receptor library was made with RT-PCR. Sequencing used an Illumina HiSeq 2500. In-frame beta chains were kept once TCRdb had trimmed the public reads at Q25 with fastp and called clones with MiXCR. When rows share a CDR3 protein, they turn into one entry using the most common DNA and genes. Here the sample has over 400,000 distinct CDR3 sequences; approximately 11% occur a single time. Jointly, the top ten make up 9.5% to 15% of the sample. The receptor chain draws on TRBV20-1 and TRBJ2-7, and TRBD2 aligns with 8 junction nucleotides. The TCR was taken from a man aged 50 or older who received an inactivated influenza vaccine. Donor details come from another sample of the same person, matched by shared clones. Sequenced material: PBMCs from blood, taken roughly 48 days after vaccination. The nucleotide sequence is TGCAGTGCTAGTGCTAGCGGGCGGTACGAGCAGTACTTC. Translated, this is CSASASGRYEQYF.